This T cell receptor beta chain appears in the sequencing data of a study of blood T cell repertoires in COVID-19. This table comes from immunoSEQ multiplex PCR, and its TCRdb copy is limited to in-frame clones, with some not included. The data show 250,000 or so clones, roughly 90% seen once. The CDR3 runs 16 residues. Losses at the gene ends were 4 bases for V and 0 bases for J; bases not matched to a gene: 4. Germline V gene lookup returns CDR1 MGHRA and CDR2 YSYEKL. This rearrangement joins TRBV4-1 to TRBJ2-5, with 11 bases lining up with TRBD1. Sequenced: PBMCs or T cells enriched from blood (not recorded which). The receptor was isolated from a man aged 35-49 years who had been exposed to COVID-19. The CDR3 sequence: CASSPGDRGDQETQYF. The DNA for the CDR3 is TGCGCCAGCAGCCCGGGGGACAGGGGGGACCAAGAGACCCAGTACTTC.